Presented here are 4 T cell receptor beta chains from one specimen sequenced in a study of T cell responses to AZD1222 COVID-19 vaccine. TCRdb keeps only in-frame clones here, not all; method: immunoSEQ multiplex PCR. Of roughly 160,000 clones in the sample, around 88% were seen once. This sample comprised peripheral blood, obtained 28 days after the second AZD1222 dose. The receptors were gathered from an adult who received the AZD1222 COVID-19 vaccine.

The V call is TRBV4-2, the J call TRBJ2-7; 7 bases match TRBD1. V trimming: 1 base; J trimming: 2 bases; junction bases outside the gene matches: 5. The CDR3 length is 15 residues. Germline V gives CDR1 LGHNA, CDR2 YNFKEQ. The CDR3: CASSQGDRATYEQYF. The CDR3 nucleotides are TGTGCCAGCAGCCAAGGGGACAGAGCAACCTACGAGCAGTACTTC.

In nucleotides, the CDR3 is TGTGCTAGTGTTCTTGGTAGTGAGGGCAGGCGCTTACCTGGAAACACCATATATTTT. Its protein product is CASVLGSEGRRLPGNTIYF. The chain recombines TRBV12-5 with TRBJ1-3; D gene uncertain. The CDR3 runs 19 residues. The germline gives CDR1 LGHNT, CDR2 FRNRAP. Trimming removed 7 bases at V and 2 bases at J, with 27 bases between.

The chain employs TRBV3-1 (or the pseudogene TRBV3-2) and TRBJ1-2; D unclear. CDR1 is LGHDT, CDR2 YNNKEL, per germline (reference sequence). V shed 2 bases and J shed 4 bases, with 14 bases lying between them. This CDR3 spans 15 amino acids. CDR3 nucleotides: TGTGCCAGCAGCCAAACCTCCGGACTATCCTATGGCTACACCTTC. It specifies CASSQTSGLSYGYTF.

The chain is built from TRBV4-3 and TRBJ2-2; D is tentatively TRBD1 or TRBD2 (5 bases each). With 1 base removed from V and 6 bases from J, the gap between germline ends came to 6 bases. Germline V gene sequence: CDR1 LGHNA, CDR2 YSLEER. The length of the CDR3 is 13 residues. CDR3 sequence reads: CASSQVGAGELFF. DNA for the CDR3: TGCGCCAGCAGCCAAGTGGGGGCCGGGGAGCTGTTTTTT.